These T cell receptor beta chains were read from a single sample in a study of T cell repertoires in cytomegalovirus infection. No antigens are known for them. One entry per CDR3 protein results from TCRdb running MiXCR on the reads. The sample lists about 340,000 distinct CDR3 sequences, almost 30% occurring once. Sequenced material: cultured PBMCs, taken from culture after CMV antigen stimulation. All receptors come from a human donor in good health (CMV status not recorded). Some clones in this sample may be carry-over from other donors' samples. Each CDR3 is given with its conserved first and last residue. The order of the fields is J gene, clone size, D gene, V gene, CDR3 DNA, CDR3 protein. A D gene is named only where the DNA matches it firmly. Clone size, where shown, is once, few, many, or a class for clones that have expanded.

J gene: TRBJ2-7
clone size: .
D gene: TRBD1
V gene: TRBV11-2
CDR3 DNA: TGTGCCAGCAGCCTAGACAGGGGCTCCTTCGAGCAGTACTTC
CDR3 protein: CASSLDRGSFEQYF

J gene: TRBJ1-1
clone size: .
D gene: TRBD1
V gene: TRBV27
CDR3 DNA: TGTGCCAGCAGTCTCTTGAGATTTAAACCACAGGGGGCGGGCACTGAAGCTTTCTTT
CDR3 protein: CASSLLRFKPQGAGTEAFF

J gene: TRBJ2-2
clone size: few
D gene: .
V gene: TRBV7-6
CDR3 DNA: TGTGCCAGCAGCTTACAGGCAGCCGGGGAGCTGTTTTTT
CDR3 protein: CASSLQAAGELFF

J gene: TRBJ1-2
clone size: few
D gene: .
V gene: TRBV27
CDR3 DNA: TGTGCCAGCAGTTTGCGGGGTGATGGCTACACCTTC
CDR3 protein: CASSLRGDGYTF

J gene: TRBJ1-2
clone size: few
D gene: TRBD1
V gene: TRBV10-2
CDR3 DNA: TGCGCCAGCAGTGAAAGGGGGCGTGGATATGGCTACACCTTC
CDR3 protein: CASSERGRGYGYTF

J gene: TRBJ2-5
clone size: .
D gene: .
V gene: TRBV5-1
CDR3 DNA: TGCGCCAGCAGCTTGGGTGACAGGCAAGAGACCCAGTACTTC
CDR3 protein: CASSLGDRQETQYF

J gene: TRBJ1-3
clone size: .
D gene: .
V gene: TRBV28
CDR3 DNA: TGTGCCAGCAGCCTAAGTTTCTTCTCTGGAAACACCATATATTTT
CDR3 protein: CASSLSFFSGNTIYF

J gene: TRBJ1-6
clone size: few
D gene: TRBD1
V gene: TRBV6-5
CDR3 DNA: TGTGCCAGCAGTTACAGGGACAGTCGTTTGCGTTATTCACCCCTCCACTTT
CDR3 protein: CASSYRDSRLRYSPLHF

J gene: TRBJ2-7
clone size: .
D gene: TRBD1
V gene: TRBV28
CDR3 DNA: TGTGCCAGCAGCCAAAACAGGGGGCTGAACGAGCAGTACTTC
CDR3 protein: CASSQNRGLNEQYF

J gene: TRBJ1-4
clone size: few
D gene: TRBD1
V gene: TRBV12-3/TRBV12-4
CDR3 DNA: TGTGCCAGCAGTTGGGACCGGGACAGGGCGAATGAAAAACTGTTTTTT
CDR3 protein: CASSWDRDRANEKLFF

J gene: TRBJ1-2
clone size: .
D gene: .
V gene: TRBV7-2
CDR3 DNA: TGTGCCAGCAGCTCCCACGGACAGAAATTCAACTATGGCTACACCTTC
CDR3 protein: CASSSHGQKFNYGYTF

J gene: TRBJ2-7
clone size: .
D gene: TRBD2
V gene: TRBV6-1
CDR3 DNA: TGTGCCAGCAGCAGTCCGGGACTAGCGAAAAACGAGCAGTACTTC
CDR3 protein: CASSSPGLAKNEQYF

J gene: TRBJ1-2
clone size: .
D gene: .
V gene: TRBV11-2
CDR3 DNA: TGTGCCAGCAGCTTCCGGGGGACTGCGGCCTACACCTTC
CDR3 protein: CASSFRGTAAYTF

J gene: TRBJ2-7
clone size: many
D gene: TRBD1
V gene: TRBV6-1
CDR3 DNA: TGTGCCAGCAAGGTTTTGGGACAGGGGGCTAACGAGCAGTACTTC
CDR3 protein: CASKVLGQGANEQYF

J gene: TRBJ2-7
clone size: few
D gene: .
V gene: TRBV6-1
CDR3 DNA: TGTGCCAGCAGCCCCCGGGACCCATACCCCTACGAGCAGTACTTC
CDR3 protein: CASSPRDPYPYEQYF

J gene: TRBJ2-5
clone size: .
D gene: .
V gene: TRBV6-1
CDR3 DNA: TGTGCCAGCCGTCCACCAAAGGGGACCCAGTACTTC
CDR3 protein: CASRPPKGTQYF

J gene: TRBJ2-5
clone size: .
D gene: .
V gene: TRBV7-6
CDR3 DNA: TGTGCCAGCAGCTTAGCCAGGACACTGTACCAAGAGACCCAGTACTTC
CDR3 protein: CASSLARTLYQETQYF

J gene: TRBJ2-1
clone size: few
D gene: .
V gene: TRBV11-2
CDR3 DNA: TGTGCCAGCAGCTTAATCGGTCTTCATGAGCAGTTCTTC
CDR3 protein: CASSLIGLHEQFF

J gene: TRBJ2-5
clone size: many
D gene: .
V gene: TRBV7-2
CDR3 DNA: TGTGCCAGCCTCCTGGGGGAGACCCAGTACTTC
CDR3 protein: CASLLGETQYF

J gene: TRBJ1-5
clone size: .
D gene: .
V gene: TRBV6-1
CDR3 DNA: TGTGCCAGCAGTGAAGGCCCGGGGCAGCCCCAGCATTTT
CDR3 protein: CASSEGPGQPQHF

J gene: TRBJ2-7
clone size: .
D gene: TRBD2
V gene: TRBV2
CDR3 DNA: TGTGCCAGCAGTGGGACTAGCGGGAGGCTTTCCTACGAGCAGTACTTC
CDR3 protein: CASSGTSGRLSYEQYF

J gene: TRBJ1-1
clone size: many
D gene: .
V gene: TRBV19
CDR3 DNA: TGTGCCAGTAGCTCTCGGGCAGGTACTATCCTGAAAGCTTTCTTT
CDR3 protein: CASSSRAGTILKAFF

J gene: TRBJ2-1
clone size: .
D gene: .
V gene: TRBV10-3
CDR3 DNA: TGTGCCATCAGTGTGGCACCTAACAATGAGCAGTTCTTC
CDR3 protein: CAISVAPNNEQFF

J gene: TRBJ2-7
clone size: few
D gene: TRBD2
V gene: TRBV7-2
CDR3 DNA: TGTGCCAGCAGCCAATCCGCGGGACTAGCCTACGAGCAGTACTTC
CDR3 protein: CASSQSAGLAYEQYF

J gene: TRBJ2-5
clone size: .
D gene: .
V gene: TRBV20-1
CDR3 DNA: TGCAGTGCCGAGCCCCCGACGGGGACGGGAGAGACCCAGTACTTC
CDR3 protein: CSAEPPTGTGETQYF

J gene: TRBJ1-1
clone size: .
D gene: TRBD1
V gene: TRBV10-3
CDR3 DNA: TGTGCCATCAGTGATCCCGGGACAGGGACCCTCACTGAAGCTTTCTTT
CDR3 protein: CAISDPGTGTLTEAFF

J gene: TRBJ1-2
clone size: few
D gene: .
V gene: TRBV15
CDR3 DNA: TGTGCCACCAGCACCCGGACGGGGAACTATGGCTACACCTTC
CDR3 protein: CATSTRTGNYGYTF